This T cell receptor beta chain is from a study of vaccination effects on CD4 cells after COVID-19 (dated by TCRdb to between 2021 and 2024). Concerning the study at large: Across the study, the median time from the second dose to post-vaccine sampling was 72 days (range 14 to 241). A total of 10 COVID-19 convalescent patients and a handful of SARS-CoV-2-naive healthy vaccine recipients were included in the full study. Cultures from other donors in the study were sequenced with the Oncomine TCR Beta short-read assay on an Illumina iSeq 100. The study compared SARS-CoV-2 spike-specific CD4+ TCR repertoires before and after mRNA vaccination in COVID-19 convalescent patients and infection-naive vaccine recipients. Points the paper makes about the study in general: Only a small number of convalescent patients were included, and no early post-infection timepoints were available, which limited the study. Both infection-induced and vaccine-induced clones contracted markedly at late post-vaccination timepoints, which is consistent with waning T cell responses. In healthy vaccine recipients, vaccine-induced clones were almost all SARS-CoV-2 mono-reactive, with only 1 of 255 being cross-reactive with common cold coronaviruses.

A distance of 13 bases separates the germline ends of V and J, which lose 1 base and 3 bases respectively. From the cysteine up to the valine, the CDR3 has a length of 15 residues. Left in the record is the CDR3 DNA by itself, 45 bases read in frame from the first base. Based on the germline V gene, the CDR1 and CDR2 sequences are MNHNS and SASEGT. Library prep was done by the immunoSEQ multiplex PCR assay. TCR beta CDR3 sequencing was performed on DNA from the cultured, isolated CD4+ T cells. On the study's bioinformatics: Non-productive TCR sequences were discarded, and reads were trimmed to the CDR3 region, with only CDR3s of 7 or more amino acids retained. The MANAFEST web app was used to pick out antigen-specific clonotypes by comparing their expansion in peptide wells with that in reference cultures. For clones to be considered positive, expansion at FDR<0.05 versus reference and all other wells, an odds ratio above 5, and a frequency above 0.1% in two replicate wells were required. A clonotype was defined as cross-reactive if the clonotype was significantly expanded both in SARS-CoV-2 spike wells and in at least one common cold coronavirus spike condition. Levenshtein distance calculated with the stringdist R package was used to assess CDR3 similarity, and unrooted trees were constructed with ape in R 3.6.1. Not all clones reach the TCRdb copy of this immuneACCESS table, which keeps in-frame sequences only. Checked studies attribute under half of the gap to unresolved V genes and leave the rest unexplained. The V and J calls and clone size come from that table; D and trimming were worked out from the DNA. Here the sample has tens of thousands of clones; about 78% occur a single time. The top ten hold just under 2% of the sample.

In the ViraFEST assay, PBMC were stimulated with viral peptide pools, and antigen-specific CD4+ T cell clonotypes were then identified by expansion using TCR sequencing. After 10 to 11 days of culture, CD4+ T cells were isolated with the EasySep CD4+ T cell isolation kit. Two doses of either the BNT162b2 or the mRNA-1273 mRNA SARS-CoV-2 vaccine were administered to participants. The absence of prior SARS-CoV-2 infection in healthy vaccine recipients was confirmed by negative nucleocapsid antibodies before and after vaccination. Some 1.9 million PBMC per well were cultured with 9 to 10 ug/ml peptides in IMDM containing roughly 5% human AB serum, roughly 9.5 IU/ml IL-2 and gentamicin. On days 3 and 7, half of the culture medium was replaced with fresh IL-2-containing medium. Unless noted otherwise, every peptide stimulation condition was cultured in triplicate wells. PBMC were separated from whole blood using Ficoll-Paque Plus gradient centrifugation and were then either cryopreserved at -140C or used fresh. Overlapping peptide pools spanned the spike proteins of SARS-CoV-2 and the common cold coronaviruses HCoV-NL63, HCoV-OC43 and HCoV-229E. The QIAamp micro DNA kit was used to extract genomic DNA from the cultured CD4+ T cells.

As to this clone: It lacks a known antigen. The sample holds no much larger clone one base away, and base qualities are not on file.

The sample in question was CD4+ T cells from PBMCs cultured with HCoV-OC43 spike peptides, obtained after COVID-19 vaccination. The cell subset or site label, as the study defines it: HCoV-OC43 spike overlapping peptide pool stimulation. This clonotype was sampled from a human donor who received a COVID-19 vaccine. Recombination linked TRBV6-1 to TRBJ2-7; the D segment is perhaps TRBD1 or TRBD2, each sharing 6 matched bases. The encoded CDR3 is CASSEGGAGFYEQYV. The nucleotides read TGTGCCAGCAGTGAAGGGGGGGCAGGGTTCTACGAGCAGTACGTC.